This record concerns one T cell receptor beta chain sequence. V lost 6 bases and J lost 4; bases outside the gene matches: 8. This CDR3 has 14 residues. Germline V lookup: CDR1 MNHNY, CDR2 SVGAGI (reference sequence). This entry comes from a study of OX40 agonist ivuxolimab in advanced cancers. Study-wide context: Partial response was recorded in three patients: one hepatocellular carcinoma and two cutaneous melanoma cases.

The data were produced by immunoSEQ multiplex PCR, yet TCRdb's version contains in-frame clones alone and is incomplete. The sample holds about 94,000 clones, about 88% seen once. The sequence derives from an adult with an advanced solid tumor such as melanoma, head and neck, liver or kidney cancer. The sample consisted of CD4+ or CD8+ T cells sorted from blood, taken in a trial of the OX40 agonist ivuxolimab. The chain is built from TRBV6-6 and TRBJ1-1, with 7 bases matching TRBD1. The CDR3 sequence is CASRSPGGGTEAFF. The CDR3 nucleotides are TGTGCCAGCAGATCTCCAGGGGGTGGCACTGAAGCTTTCTTT.